The sequence of this TCR beta chain was determined in a study of beta chain features in type 1 diabetes. Germline trimming cut 2 bases from V and 4 bases from J; bases unmatched to any gene: 5. The CDR3 contains 15 residues. Germline V gene lookup returns CDR1 SGDLS and CDR2 YYNGEE. Sorting that relied on CD45RO/CCR7/CD25/CD127/CD95/CD27 yielded CD4+ naive, central memory, regulatory and stem cell-like memory cells. cDNA synthesis used the whole RNA isolate, giving expressed TCRB sequences. Produced via immunoSEQ multiplex PCR; TCRdb's table is partial and in-frame only. Here the sample spans 900,000 or so clones, 15% to 20% being singletons. This clone came up a few times.

The sequence came from a young woman in good health. V gene TRBV9 combines with J gene TRBJ2-5; 10 bases are a match to TRBD2. The sample was naive CD4+ T cells from blood. The DNA for the CDR3 is TGTGCCAGCAGCGTCGCCTTAGCGGGAGGAGAGACCCAGTACTTC. Its protein product is CASSVALAGGETQYF.